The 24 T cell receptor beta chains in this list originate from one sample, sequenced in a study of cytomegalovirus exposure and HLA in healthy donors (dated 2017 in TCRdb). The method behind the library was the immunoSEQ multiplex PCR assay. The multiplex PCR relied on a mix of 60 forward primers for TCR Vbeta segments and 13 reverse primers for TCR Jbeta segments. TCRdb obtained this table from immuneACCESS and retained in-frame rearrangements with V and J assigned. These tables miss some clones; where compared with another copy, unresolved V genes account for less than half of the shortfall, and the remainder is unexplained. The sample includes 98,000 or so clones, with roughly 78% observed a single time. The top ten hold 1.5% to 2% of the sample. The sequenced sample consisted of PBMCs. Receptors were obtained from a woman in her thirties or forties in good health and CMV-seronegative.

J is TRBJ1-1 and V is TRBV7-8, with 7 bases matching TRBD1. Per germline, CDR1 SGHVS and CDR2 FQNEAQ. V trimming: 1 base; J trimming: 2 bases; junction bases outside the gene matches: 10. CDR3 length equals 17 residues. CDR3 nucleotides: TGTGCCAGCAGCTTAGGAACCCGACAGGGTCAAAACACTGAAGCTTTCTTT. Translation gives CASSLGTRQGQNTEAFF.

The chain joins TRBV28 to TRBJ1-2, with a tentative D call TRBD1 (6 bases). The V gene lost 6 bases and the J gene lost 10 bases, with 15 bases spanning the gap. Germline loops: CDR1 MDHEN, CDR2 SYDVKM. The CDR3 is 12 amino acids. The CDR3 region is CASRLISGVYTF. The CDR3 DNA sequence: TGTGCCAGCAGACTAATCTCAGGGGTCTACACCTTC.

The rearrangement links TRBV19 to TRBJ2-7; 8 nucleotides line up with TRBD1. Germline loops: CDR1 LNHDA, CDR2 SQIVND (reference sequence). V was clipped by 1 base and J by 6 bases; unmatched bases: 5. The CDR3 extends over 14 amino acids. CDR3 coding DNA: TGTGCCAGTAGTATAGTCGGACAGGGACGCGAGCAGTACTTC. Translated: CASSIVGQGREQYF.

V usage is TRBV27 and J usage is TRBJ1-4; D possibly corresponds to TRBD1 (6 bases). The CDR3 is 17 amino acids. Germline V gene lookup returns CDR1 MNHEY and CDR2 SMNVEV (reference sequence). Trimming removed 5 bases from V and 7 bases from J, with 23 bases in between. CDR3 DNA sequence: TGTGCCAGCAGTCCCCACGGGTTAGAACAGGGAAGTGAAAAACTGTTTTTT. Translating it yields CASSPHGLEQGSEKLFF.

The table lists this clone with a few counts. The CDR3 is CATHRGTMNTEAFF. For the CDR3, the DNA is TGTGCCACCCACAGGGGGACAATGAACACTGAAGCTTTCTTT. The gene calls are TRBV28 and TRBJ1-1; 8 bases align to TRBD1. Germline CDR1 MDHEN, CDR2 SYDVKM. V shed 10 bases, J shed 0 bases, and the junction held 7 bases outside the gene matches. The CDR3 is 14 residues long.

This CDR3 reads CASRVDSGSVGGDTQYF. In DNA form, the CDR3 reads TGCGCCAGCAGGGTTGATAGCGGGAGTGTTGGGGGAGATACGCAGTATTTT. This chain uses TRBV4-1 with TRBJ2-3; 9 bases map to TRBD2. V trimming: 6 bases; J trimming: 5 bases; junction bases outside the gene matches: 15. The germline V gene encodes CDR1 MGHRA and CDR2 YSYEKL. This CDR3 comprises 17 residues.

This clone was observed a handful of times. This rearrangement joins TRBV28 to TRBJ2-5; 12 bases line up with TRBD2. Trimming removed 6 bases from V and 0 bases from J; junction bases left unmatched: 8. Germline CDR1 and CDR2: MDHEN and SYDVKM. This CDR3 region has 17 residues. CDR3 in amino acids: CASSTRTSGKYQETQYF. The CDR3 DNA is TGTGCCAGCAGCACTCGGACTAGCGGGAAGTACCAAGAGACCCAGTACTTC.

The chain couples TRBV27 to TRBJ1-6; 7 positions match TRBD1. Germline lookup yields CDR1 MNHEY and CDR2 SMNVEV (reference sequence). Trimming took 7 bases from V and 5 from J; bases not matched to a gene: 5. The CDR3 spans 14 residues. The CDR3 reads CASKTGLNNSPLHF. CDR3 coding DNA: TGTGCCAGCAAGACAGGGCTGAATAATTCACCCCTCCACTTT.

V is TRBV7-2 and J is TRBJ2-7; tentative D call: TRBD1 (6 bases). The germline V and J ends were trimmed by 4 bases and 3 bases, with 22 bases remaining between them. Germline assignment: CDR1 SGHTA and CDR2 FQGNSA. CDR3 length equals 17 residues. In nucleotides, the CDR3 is TGTGCCAGCAGCTCCACCGGGTTCGGCAGGGGCAACTACGAGCAGTACTTC. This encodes CASSSTGFGRGNYEQYF.

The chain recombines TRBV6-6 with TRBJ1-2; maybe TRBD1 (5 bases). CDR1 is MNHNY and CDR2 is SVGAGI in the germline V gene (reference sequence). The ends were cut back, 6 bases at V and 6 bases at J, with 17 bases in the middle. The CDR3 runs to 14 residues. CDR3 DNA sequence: TGTGCCAGCAGCGTGAGGAGGGACTCGGATGGCTACACCTTC. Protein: CASSVRRDSDGYTF.

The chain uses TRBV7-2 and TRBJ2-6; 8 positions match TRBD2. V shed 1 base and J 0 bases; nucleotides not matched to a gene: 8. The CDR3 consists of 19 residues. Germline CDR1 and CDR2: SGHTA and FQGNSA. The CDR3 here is CASSLELRAGGSGANVLTF. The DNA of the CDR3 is TGTGCCAGCAGCTTAGAACTTCGGGCGGGAGGCTCTGGGGCCAACGTCCTGACTTTC. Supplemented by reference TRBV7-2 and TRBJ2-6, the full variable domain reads GAGVSQSPSNKVTEKGKDVELRCDPISGHTALYWYRQSLGQGLEFLIYFQGNSAPDKSGLPSDRFSAERTGGSVSTLTIQRTQQEDSAVYLCASSLELRAGGSGANVLTFGAGSRLTVL.

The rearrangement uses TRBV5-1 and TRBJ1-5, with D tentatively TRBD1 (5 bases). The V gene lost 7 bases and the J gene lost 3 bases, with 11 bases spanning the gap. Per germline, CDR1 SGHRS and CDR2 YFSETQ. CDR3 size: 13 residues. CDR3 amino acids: CASRRGNNQPQHF. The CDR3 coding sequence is TGCGCCAGCCGGCGGGGCAACAATCAGCCCCAGCATTTT.

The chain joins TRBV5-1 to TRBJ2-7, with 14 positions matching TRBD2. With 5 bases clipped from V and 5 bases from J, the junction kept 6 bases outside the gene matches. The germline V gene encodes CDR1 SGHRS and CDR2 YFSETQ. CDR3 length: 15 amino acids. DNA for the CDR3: TGCGCCAGCAGGGCGACTAGCGGGAGGGTCCACGAGCAGTACTTC. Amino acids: CASRATSGRVHEQYF. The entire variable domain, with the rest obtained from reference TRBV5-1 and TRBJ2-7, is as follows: KAGVTQTPRYLIKTRGQQVTLSCSPISGHRSVSWYQQTPGQGLQFLFEYFSETQRNKGNFPGRFSGRQFSNSRSEMNVSTLELGDSALYLCASRATSGRVHEQYFGPGTRLTVT.

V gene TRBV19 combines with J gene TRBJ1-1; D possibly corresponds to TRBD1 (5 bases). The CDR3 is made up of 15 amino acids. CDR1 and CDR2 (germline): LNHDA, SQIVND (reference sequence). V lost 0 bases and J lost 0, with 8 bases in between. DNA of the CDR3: TGTGCCAGTAGTATAGAGGGGGGGATGAACACTGAAGCTTTCTTT. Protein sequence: CASSIEGGMNTEAFF.

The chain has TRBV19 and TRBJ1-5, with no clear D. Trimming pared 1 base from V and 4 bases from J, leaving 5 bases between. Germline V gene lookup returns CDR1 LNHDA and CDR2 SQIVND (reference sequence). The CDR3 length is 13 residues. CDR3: CASSIGENQPQHF. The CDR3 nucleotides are TGTGCCAGTAGTATAGGAGAGAATCAGCCCCAGCATTTT.

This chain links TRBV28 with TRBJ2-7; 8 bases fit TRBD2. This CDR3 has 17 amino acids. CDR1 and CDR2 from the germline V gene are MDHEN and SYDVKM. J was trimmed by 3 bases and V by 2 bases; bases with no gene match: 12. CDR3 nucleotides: TGTGCCAGCAGTTTAAGACGGGAGGGCCCGTATATCTACGAGCAGTACTTC. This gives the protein CASSLRREGPYIYEQYF.

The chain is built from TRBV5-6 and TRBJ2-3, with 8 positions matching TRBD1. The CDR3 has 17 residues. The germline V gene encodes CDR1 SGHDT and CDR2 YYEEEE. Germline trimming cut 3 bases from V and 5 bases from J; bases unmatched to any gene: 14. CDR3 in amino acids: CASSYQGTGIRQDTQYF. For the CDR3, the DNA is TGTGCCAGCAGCTATCAAGGGACAGGAATTCGTCAAGATACGCAGTATTTT.

CDR3 sequence (DNA): TGCGCCAGCAGCTTACTAGCGGGAGGTTATGAGCAGTTCTTC. The encoded protein is CASSLLAGGYEQFF. The chain recombines TRBV5-1 with TRBJ2-1, with 12 bases matching TRBD2. The CDR3 contains 14 residues. V lost 2 bases, J lost 8 bases, and 2 bases stayed unmatched. Germline V gene sequence: CDR1 SGHRS, CDR2 YFSETQ.

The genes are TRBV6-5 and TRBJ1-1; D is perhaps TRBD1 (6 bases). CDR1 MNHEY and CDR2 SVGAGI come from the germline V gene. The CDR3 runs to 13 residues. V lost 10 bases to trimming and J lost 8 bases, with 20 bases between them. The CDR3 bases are TGTGCCACCCAACCCCGAGGGGGATTAGAAGCTTTCTTT. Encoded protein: CATQPRGGLEAFF.

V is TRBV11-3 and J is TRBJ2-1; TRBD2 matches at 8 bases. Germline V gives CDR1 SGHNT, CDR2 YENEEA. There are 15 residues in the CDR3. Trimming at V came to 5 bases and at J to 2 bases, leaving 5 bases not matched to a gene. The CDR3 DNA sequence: TGTGCCAGCAGCGTAGCGGGAAGCACCTACAATGAGCAGTTCTTC. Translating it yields CASSVAGSTYNEQFF. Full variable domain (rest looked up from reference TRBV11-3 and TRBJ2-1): EAGVVQSPRYKIIEKKQPVAFWCNPISGHNTLYWYLQNLGQGPELLIRYENEEAVDDSQLPKDRFSAERLKGVDSTLKIQPAELGDSAVYLCASSVAGSTYNEQFFGPGTRLTVL.

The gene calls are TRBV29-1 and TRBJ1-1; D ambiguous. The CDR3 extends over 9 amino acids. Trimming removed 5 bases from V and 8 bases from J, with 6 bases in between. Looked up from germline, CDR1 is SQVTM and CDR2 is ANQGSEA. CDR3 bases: TGCAGCGTTTCTCCGGAAGCTTTCTTT. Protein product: CSVSPEAFF. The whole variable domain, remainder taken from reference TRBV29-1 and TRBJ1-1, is SAVISQKPSRDICQRGTSLTIQCQVDSQVTMMFWYRQQPGQSLTLIATANQGSEATYESGFVIDKFPISRPNLTFSTLTVSNMSPEDSSIYLCSVSPEAFFGQGTRLTVV.

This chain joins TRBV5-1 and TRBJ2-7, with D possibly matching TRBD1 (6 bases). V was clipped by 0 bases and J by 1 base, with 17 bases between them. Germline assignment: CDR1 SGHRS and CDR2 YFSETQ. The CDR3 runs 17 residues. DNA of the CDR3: TGCGCCAGCAGCTTGGGACATCCTATGGACAGTTCCTACGAGCAGTACTTC. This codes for CASSLGHPMDSSYEQYF.

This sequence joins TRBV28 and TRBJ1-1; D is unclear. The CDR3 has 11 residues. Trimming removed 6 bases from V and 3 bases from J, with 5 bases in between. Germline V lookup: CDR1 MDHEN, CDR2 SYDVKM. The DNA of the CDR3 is TGTGCCAGCAGGCGGTACACTGAAGCTTTCTTT. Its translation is CASRRYTEAFF.

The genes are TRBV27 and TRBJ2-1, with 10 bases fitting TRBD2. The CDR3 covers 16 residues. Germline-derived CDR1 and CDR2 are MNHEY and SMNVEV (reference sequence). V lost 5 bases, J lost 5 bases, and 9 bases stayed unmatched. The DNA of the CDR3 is TGTGCCAGCAGTCCCCTACTAGCGGGGCCGCACAATGAGCAGTTCTTC. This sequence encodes CASSPLLAGPHNEQFF.